What follows describes a single T cell receptor beta chain. This entry comes from a study of blood T cell repertoires in COVID-19. Germline V CDR1 and CDR2: SGHRS, YFSETQ. V was clipped by 4 bases and J by 14 bases; unmatched bases: 11. This CDR3 region has 12 residues. Measured with immunoSEQ multiplex PCR; TCRdb has only the in-frame clones, and not every one. The sample records approximately 300,000 clones, nearly 90% being singletons. The rearrangement uses TRBV5-1 and TRBJ1-2, with 7 bases lining up with TRBD1. Sequencing was done on a sample of PBMCs or T cells enriched from blood (not recorded which). This clonotype was obtained from a woman aged 30 to 39 who had recovered from COVID-19. The CDR3 DNA reads TGCGCCAGCAGCCCTGGACAGGTCAGACTAACCTTC. It encodes CASSPGQVRLTF.